The next 22 T cell receptor beta chains were all read from a single sample in a study of blood T cell repertoires in COVID-19. Clones were sequenced by immunoSEQ multiplex PCR, and TCRdb holds only the in-frame ones, with some missing. This table holds 80,000 or so clones, roughly 81% found once. The sequenced sample was peripheral blood. The receptors originated from a man between 60 and 75 years old with COVID-19, enrolled during active disease.

V gene TRBV2 combines with J gene TRBJ1-1; D unclear. This CDR3 region has 14 residues. Germline V gives CDR1 SNHLY, CDR2 FYNNEI. The V gene lost 6 bases and the J gene lost 1 base, with 12 bases spanning the gap. CDR3 in amino acids: CASSVRDQNTEAFF. In nucleotides, the CDR3 is TGTGCCAGCAGCGTACGGGATCAGAACACTGAAGCTTTCTTT. Complete variable domain (other parts from reference TRBV2 and TRBJ1-1): EPEVTQTPSHQVTQMGQEVILRCVPISNHLYFYWYRQILGQKVEFLVSFYNNEISEKSEIFDDQFSVERPDGSNFTLKIRSTKLEDSAMYFCASSVRDQNTEAFFGQGTRLTVV.

The chain couples TRBV5-4 to TRBJ1-1; 10 bases align to TRBD1. This CDR3 is built from 14 residues. J was trimmed by 6 bases and V by 3 bases; bases with no gene match: 5. CDR1 is SGHNT, CDR2 YYREEE, per germline (reference sequence). The CDR3: CASSSTGQGPEAFF. The CDR3 DNA is TGTGCCAGCAGCTCAACGGGACAGGGGCCTGAAGCTTTCTTT.

This sequence joins TRBV7-3 and TRBJ1-5, with TRBD1 as a possible D gene (5 bases). This CDR3 contains 15 residues. The germline gives CDR1 SGHTA, CDR2 FQGTGA. Trimming cost V 0 bases and J 6 bases, with 12 bases left between them. The CDR3 region has the DNA TGTGCCAGCAGCTTAACTTACGGGGGTGGTCAGCCCCAGCATTTT. It translates to CASSLTYGGGQPQHF. Complete variable domain (other parts from reference TRBV7-3 and TRBJ1-5): GAGVSQTPSNKVTEKGKYVELRCDPISGHTALYWYRQSLGQGPEFLIYFQGTGAADDSGLPNDRFFAVRPEGSVSTLKIQRTERGDSAVYLCASSLTYGGGQPQHFGDGTRLSIL.

The chain links TRBV2 to TRBJ1-3; no firm D call. In germline, CDR1 is SNHLY, CDR2 FYNNEI. The V gene lost 3 bases and the J gene lost 0 bases, with 9 bases spanning the gap. The CDR3 length is 15 residues. The CDR3 spells CASSEVRFSGNTIYF. The DNA for the CDR3 is TGTGCCAGCAGTGAGGTGCGTTTCTCTGGAAACACCATATATTTT. Variable domain in full (rest from reference TRBV2 and TRBJ1-3): EPEVTQTPSHQVTQMGQEVILRCVPISNHLYFYWYRQILGQKVEFLVSFYNNEISEKSEIFDDQFSVERPDGSNFTLKIRSTKLEDSAMYFCASSEVRFSGNTIYFGEGSWLTVV.

CDR3 amino acids: CASSPEQYEAFF. The CDR3 bases are TGTGCCAGCTCACCCGAACAGTATGAAGCTTTCTTT. J is TRBJ1-1 and V is TRBV18; D is unclear. V was cut by 3 bases and J by 7 bases, with 9 bases left in between. The CDR3 is 12 residues long. Germline-derived CDR1 and CDR2 are KGHSH and LQKENI.

The chain uses TRBV5-1 and TRBJ2-3; 7 bases map to TRBD2. This CDR3 has 16 amino acids. Looked up from germline, CDR1 is SGHRS and CDR2 is YFSETQ. J gave up 2 bases and V 4 bases, and 10 bases lay outside the gene matches. For the CDR3, the DNA is TGCGCCAGCAGCCCTCCCCTAGCGGAGGACACAGATACGCAGTATTTT. Translation gives CASSPPLAEDTDTQYF.

This chain uses TRBV14 with TRBJ1-4; D is unresolved. Germline CDR1 is SGHDN and CDR2 is FVKESK. Trimming took 4 bases from V and 13 from J, leaving 19 bases between them. The CDR3 spans 14 residues. CDR3 DNA: TGTGCCAGCAGCCCATCTGGAGGGCCGGTGAGACTGTTTTTT. Protein product: CASSPSGGPVRLFF.

The V and J genes are TRBV28 and TRBJ1-6, with 10 bases aligning to TRBD1. CDR1 MDHEN and CDR2 SYDVKM come from the germline V gene. The V and J ends lost 7 bases and 9 bases, in that order; junction bases with no gene match: 9. This CDR3 contains 15 residues. The CDR3 protein is CASTSSDRGASPLHF. DNA of the CDR3: TGTGCCAGCACTTCTTCGGACAGGGGGGCTTCACCCCTCCACTTT.

The gene calls are TRBV30 and TRBJ1-6; 10 nucleotides match TRBD1. Germline assignment: CDR1 GTSNPN and CDR2 SVGIG (reference sequence). This CDR3 has 19 residues. With V trimmed by 3 bases and J by 0 bases, 11 bases remained unmatched. CDR3 region: CAWRGTTGGTYSYNSPLHF. The CDR3 coding sequence is TGTGCCTGGAGGGGGACGACAGGGGGCACTTACTCCTATAATTCACCCCTCCACTTT.

This clone is medium-sized (0.01 to 0.1%) in the sample. This sequence joins TRBV18 and TRBJ2-1, with TRBD2 matching 7 bases. Trimming cost V 6 bases and J 2 bases; bases outside gene matches: 13. The CDR3 covers 17 residues. Per the germline V gene, CDR1 is KGHSH and CDR2 is LQKENI. The CDR3 is CASSPTSGAEAYNEQFF. The CDR3 nucleotides read TGTGCCAGCTCCCCAACAAGCGGGGCTGAAGCCTACAATGAGCAGTTCTTC.

The chain carries TRBV7-3 and TRBJ2-2, with D possibly matching TRBD1 (6 bases). The CDR3 runs to 16 residues. Trimming stripped 6 bases from V and 4 bases from J, with 18 bases between. CDR1 is SGHTA, CDR2 FQGTGA, per germline. The CDR3 DNA reads TGTGCCAGCAGTCCCACGTTGGGGGCAACCACCGGGGAGCTGTTTTTT. It encodes CASSPTLGATTGELFF.

The genes are TRBV21-1 and TRBJ2-5; TRBD2 is the table's D call and was not checked against the DNA. TRBV21-1 is tagged as a pseudogene. This CDR3 is 13 amino acids long. The CDR3 reads CASSGRFQETQYF. CDR3 in DNA: TGTGCCAGCTCGGGAAGATTCCAAGAGACCCAGTACTTC.

The chain couples TRBV2 to TRBJ2-6, with 8 bases fitting TRBD1. The CDR3 is made up of 16 amino acids. Germline CDR1 and CDR2: SNHLY and FYNNEI. V lost 5 bases, J lost 2 bases, and 5 bases stayed unmatched. The DNA for the CDR3 is TGTGCCAGCAGTAGGGACAGGAACCCTGGGGCCAACGTCCTGACTTTC. Translation gives CASSRDRNPGANVLTF.

The chain recombines TRBV3-1 (or the pseudogene TRBV3-2) with TRBJ1-1; 8 positions match TRBD1. V shed 2 bases, J shed 10 bases, and the junction held 6 bases outside the gene matches. Germline V lookup: CDR1 LGHDT, CDR2 YNNKEL (reference sequence). The CDR3 consists of 13 residues. CDR3: CASSQSQGAAAFF. The CDR3 nucleotides read TGTGCCAGCAGCCAAAGTCAGGGGGCAGCAGCTTTCTTT.

This chain connects TRBV7-6 to TRBJ2-5, with 7 bases fitting TRBD2. Germline V gene data show CDR1 as SGHVS and CDR2 as FNYEAQ. The ends lost 3 bases at V and 1 base at J; junction bases unmatched: 8. The CDR3 is made up of 16 amino acids. This chain's CDR3 is CASSFNGGETQETQYF. As DNA, the CDR3 is TGTGCCAGCAGCTTCAATGGGGGGGAAACCCAAGAGACCCAGTACTTC.

The CDR3 nucleotides read TGTGCCAGCCGCAACGACAGCTATGGCTACACCTTC. Residues: CASRNDSYGYTF. This sequence joins TRBV7-9 and TRBJ1-2, with a possible D match to TRBD1 (5 bases). This CDR3 spans 12 amino acids. CDR1 and CDR2 (germline): SEHNR, FQNEAQ (reference sequence). V gave up 8 bases and J gave up 4 bases, with 11 bases separating them.

This chain links TRBV5-1 with TRBJ2-3; 9 bases align to TRBD2. J gave up 2 bases and V 4 bases, and 8 bases lay outside the gene matches. Germline lookup yields CDR1 SGHRS and CDR2 YFSETQ. This CDR3 has 16 residues. The CDR3 nucleotides read TGCGCCAGCAGCCCCAGGGCTAGCGGGATCACAGATACGCAGTATTTT. Translating it yields CASSPRASGITDTQYF.

The rearrangement links TRBV19 to TRBJ1-3; D remains unclear. This CDR3 comprises 14 residues. Germline V CDR1 and CDR2: LNHDA, SQIVND (reference sequence). Trimming stripped 5 bases from V and 0 bases from J, with 8 bases between. The CDR3 nucleotides read TGTGCCAGTAGTTCCCGGTTCTCTGGAAACACCATATATTTT. Protein sequence: CASSSRFSGNTIYF.

V gene TRBV4-2 combines with J gene TRBJ1-2; D is unresolved. Trimming removed 0 bases from V and 4 bases from J, with 12 bases in between. The germline gives CDR1 LGHNA, CDR2 YNFKEQ. This CDR3 contains 15 residues. The CDR3 region has the DNA TGTGCCAGCAGCCAAGATTCTCCAGTCCCCTATGGCTACACCTTC. Its translation: CASSQDSPVPYGYTF.

This sequence joins TRBV23-1 and TRBJ2-5; 16 nucleotides match TRBD2. TRBV23-1 is recorded as an ORF, its role being uncertain. The CDR3 is 18 residues long. Losses at the gene ends were 2 bases for V and 5 bases for J; bases not matched to a gene: 8. The CDR3 nucleotides are TGCGCCAGCAGTCAAGGGACTAGCGGGGGGGCTGGAGGGGAGACCCAGTACTTC. It codes for CASSQGTSGGAGGETQYF.

This chain uses TRBV3-1 (or the pseudogene TRBV3-2) with TRBJ2-7, with TRBD1 matching 9 bases. Germline loops: CDR1 LGHDT, CDR2 YNNKEL (reference sequence). CDR3 length: 14 amino acids. J was trimmed by 5 bases and V by 4 bases; bases with no gene match: 6. The CDR3 sequence is CASSPRQGGNEQYF. CDR3 nucleotides: TGTGCCAGCAGCCCTCGACAGGGGGGAAACGAGCAGTACTTC.

CDR3 in DNA: TGTGCCAGCAGCTACACGGGAGCAAGCAATGAGCAGTTCTTC. Its translation: CASSYTGASNEQFF. The chain recombines TRBV7-9 with TRBJ2-1; weak D call: TRBD2 (6 bases). The V end lost 4 bases, the J end lost 6 bases, and 13 bases lay between the germline ends. CDR3 length equals 14 residues. From germline, CDR1 is SEHNR and CDR2 FQNEAQ (reference sequence). The complete variable domain, with remaining parts taken from reference TRBV7-9 and TRBJ2-1, reads DTGVSQNPRHKITKRGQNVTFRCDPISEHNRLYWYRQTLGQGPEFLTYFQNEAQLEKSRLLSDRFSAERPKGSFSTLEIQRTEQGDSAMYLCASSYTGASNEQFFGPGTRLTVL.